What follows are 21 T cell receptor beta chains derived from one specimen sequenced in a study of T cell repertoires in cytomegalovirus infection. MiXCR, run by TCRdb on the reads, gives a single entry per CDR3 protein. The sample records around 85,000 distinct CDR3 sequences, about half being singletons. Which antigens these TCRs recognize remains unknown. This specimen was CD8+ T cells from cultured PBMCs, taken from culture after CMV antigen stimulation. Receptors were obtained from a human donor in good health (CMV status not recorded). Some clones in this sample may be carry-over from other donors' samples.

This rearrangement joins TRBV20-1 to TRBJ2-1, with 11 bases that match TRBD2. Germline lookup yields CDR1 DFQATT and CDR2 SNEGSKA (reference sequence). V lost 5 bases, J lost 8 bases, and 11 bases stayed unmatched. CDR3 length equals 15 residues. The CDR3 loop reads CSAALLAGDGYEQFF. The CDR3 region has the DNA TGCAGTGCTGCGCTACTAGCGGGGGACGGGTATGAGCAGTTCTTC.

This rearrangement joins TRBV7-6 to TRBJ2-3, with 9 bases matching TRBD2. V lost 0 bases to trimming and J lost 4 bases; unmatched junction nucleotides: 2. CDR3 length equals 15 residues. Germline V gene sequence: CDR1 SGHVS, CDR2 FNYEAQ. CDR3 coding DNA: TGTGCCAGCAGCTTAGCGACTAGCGGTGCAGATACGCAGTATTTT. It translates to CASSLATSGADTQYF. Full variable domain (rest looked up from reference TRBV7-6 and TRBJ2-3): GAGVSQSPRYKVTKRGQDVALRCDPISGHVSLYWYRQALGQGPEFLTYFNYEAQQDKSGLPNDRFSAERPEGSISTLTIQRTEQRDSAMYRCASSLATSGADTQYFGPGTRLTVL.

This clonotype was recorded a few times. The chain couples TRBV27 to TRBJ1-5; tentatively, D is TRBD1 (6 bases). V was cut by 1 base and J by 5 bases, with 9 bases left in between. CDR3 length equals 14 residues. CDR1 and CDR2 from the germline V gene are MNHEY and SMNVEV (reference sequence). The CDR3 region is CASSLWGAHQPQHF. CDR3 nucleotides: TGTGCCAGCAGTTTATGGGGGGCGCATCAGCCCCAGCATTTT.

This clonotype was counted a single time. In DNA, the CDR3 is TGTGCCATCAGTCACGACCCGGCAGGCGGGGAGCTGTTTTTT. Protein sequence: CAISHDPAGGELFF. The V call is TRBV10-3, the J call TRBJ2-2; no firm D call. Germline values: CDR1 ENHRY, CDR2 SYGVKD. The V end was cut by 5 bases, the J end by 7 bases, with 14 bases between. CDR3 length: 14 residues.

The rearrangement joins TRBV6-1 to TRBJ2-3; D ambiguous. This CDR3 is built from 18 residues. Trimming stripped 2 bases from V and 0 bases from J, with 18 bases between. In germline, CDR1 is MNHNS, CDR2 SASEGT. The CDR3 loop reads CASSEYGWQASSTDTQYF. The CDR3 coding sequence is TGTGCCAGCAGTGAATATGGTTGGCAGGCTTCTAGCACAGATACGCAGTATTTT.

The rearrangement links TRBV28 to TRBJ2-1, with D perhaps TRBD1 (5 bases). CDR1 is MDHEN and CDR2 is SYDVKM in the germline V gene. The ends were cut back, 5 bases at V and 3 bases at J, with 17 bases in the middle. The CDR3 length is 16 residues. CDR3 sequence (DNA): TGTGCCAGCAGTCCCGAACAGGAGAAGCACTACAATGAGCAGTTCTTC. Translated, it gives CASSPEQEKHYNEQFF.

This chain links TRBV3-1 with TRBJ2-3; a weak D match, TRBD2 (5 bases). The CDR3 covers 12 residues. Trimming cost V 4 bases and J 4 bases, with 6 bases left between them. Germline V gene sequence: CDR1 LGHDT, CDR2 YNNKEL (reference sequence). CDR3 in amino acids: CASSPRADTQYF. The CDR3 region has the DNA TGTGCCAGCAGCCCGAGGGCAGATACGCAGTATTTT.

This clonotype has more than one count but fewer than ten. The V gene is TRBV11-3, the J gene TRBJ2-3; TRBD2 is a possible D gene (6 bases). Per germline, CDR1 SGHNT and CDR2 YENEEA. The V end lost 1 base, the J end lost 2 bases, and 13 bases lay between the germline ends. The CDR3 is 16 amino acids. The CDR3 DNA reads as TGTGCCAGCAGCTTAGGAGGGACTTCACTCACAGATACGCAGTATTTT. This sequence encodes CASSLGGTSLTDTQYF.

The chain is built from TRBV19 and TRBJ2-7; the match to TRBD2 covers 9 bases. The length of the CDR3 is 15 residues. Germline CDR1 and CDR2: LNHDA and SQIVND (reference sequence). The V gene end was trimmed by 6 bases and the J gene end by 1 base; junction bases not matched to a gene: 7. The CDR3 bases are TGTGCCAGTAGCTCGACTAGCGGACTATCCTACGAGCAGTACTTC. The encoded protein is CASSSTSGLSYEQYF.

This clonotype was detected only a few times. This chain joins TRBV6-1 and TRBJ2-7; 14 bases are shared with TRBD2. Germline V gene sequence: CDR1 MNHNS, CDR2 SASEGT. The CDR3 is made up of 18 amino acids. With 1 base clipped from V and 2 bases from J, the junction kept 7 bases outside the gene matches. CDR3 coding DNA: TGTGCCAGCAGTGAAGAAGATGGACTAGCGGGAGGCCCCTACGAGCAGTACTTC. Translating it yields CASSEEDGLAGGPYEQYF.

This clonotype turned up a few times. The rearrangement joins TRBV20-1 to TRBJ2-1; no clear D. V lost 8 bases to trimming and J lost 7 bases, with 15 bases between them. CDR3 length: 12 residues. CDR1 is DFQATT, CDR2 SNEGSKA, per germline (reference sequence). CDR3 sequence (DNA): TGCAGTCCCCTCTCCGACCAGAATGAGCAGTTCTTC. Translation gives CSPLSDQNEQFF.

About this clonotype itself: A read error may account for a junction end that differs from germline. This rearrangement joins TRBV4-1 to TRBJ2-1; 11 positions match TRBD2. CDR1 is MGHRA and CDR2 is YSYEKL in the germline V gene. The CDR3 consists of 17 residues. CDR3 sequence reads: CASSTQPLAGEDNEQFF. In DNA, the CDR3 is TGTGCCAGCAGCACCCAACCACTAGCGGGAGAGGACAATGAGCAGTTCTTC.

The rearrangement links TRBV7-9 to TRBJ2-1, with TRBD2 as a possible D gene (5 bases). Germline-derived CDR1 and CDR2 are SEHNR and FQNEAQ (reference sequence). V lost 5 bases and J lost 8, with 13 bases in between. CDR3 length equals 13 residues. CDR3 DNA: TGTGCCAGCAGCACGTCTAGCTTCGATGAGCAGTTCTTC. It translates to CASSTSSFDEQFF.

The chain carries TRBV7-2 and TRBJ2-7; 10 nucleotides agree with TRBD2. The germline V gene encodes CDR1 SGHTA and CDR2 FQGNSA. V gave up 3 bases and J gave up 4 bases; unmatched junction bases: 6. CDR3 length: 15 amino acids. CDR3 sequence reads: CASSFKREGRYEQYF. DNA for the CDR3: TGTGCCAGCAGCTTTAAGCGGGAGGGCCGATACGAGCAGTACTTC.

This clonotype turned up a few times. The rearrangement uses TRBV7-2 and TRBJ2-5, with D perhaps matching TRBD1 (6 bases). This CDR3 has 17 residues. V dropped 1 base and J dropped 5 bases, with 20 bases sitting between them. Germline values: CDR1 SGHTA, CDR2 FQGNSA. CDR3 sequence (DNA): TGTGCCAGCAGCTTAGGGCAGGGGATCAAAACGTCGGAGACCCAGTACTTC. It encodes CASSLGQGIKTSETQYF.

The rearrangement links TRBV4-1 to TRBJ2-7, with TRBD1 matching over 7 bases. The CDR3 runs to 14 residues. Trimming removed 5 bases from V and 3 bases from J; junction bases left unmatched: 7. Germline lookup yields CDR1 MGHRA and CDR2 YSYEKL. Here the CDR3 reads CASSLGDRFYEQYF. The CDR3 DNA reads TGCGCCAGCAGCTTGGGGGACAGATTCTACGAGCAGTACTTC.

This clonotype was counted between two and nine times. The CDR3 is CASRLGQGMNNEQFF. The CDR3 coding sequence is TGTGCCAGCAGACTCGGACAGGGAATGAACAATGAGCAGTTCTTC. The genes are TRBV28 and TRBJ2-1; 8 bases line up with TRBD1. This CDR3 contains 15 residues. Germline V gene lookup returns CDR1 MDHEN and CDR2 SYDVKM. After removal of 6 bases from V and 5 bases from J, the junction contained 9 bases not matched to a gene.

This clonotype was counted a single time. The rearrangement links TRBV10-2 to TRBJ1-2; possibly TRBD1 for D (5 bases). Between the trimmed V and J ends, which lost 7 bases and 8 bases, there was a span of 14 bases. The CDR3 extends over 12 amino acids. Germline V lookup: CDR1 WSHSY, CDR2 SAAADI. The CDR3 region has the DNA TGCGCCAGCACCCCCTCGGGGACGGGCTACACCTTC. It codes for CASTPSGTGYTF.

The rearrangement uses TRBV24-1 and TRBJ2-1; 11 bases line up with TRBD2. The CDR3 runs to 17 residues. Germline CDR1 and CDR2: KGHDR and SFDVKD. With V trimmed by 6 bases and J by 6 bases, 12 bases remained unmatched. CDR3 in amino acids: CATSSGRLAGLRNEQFF. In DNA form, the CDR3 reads TGTGCCACCAGTTCTGGCCGACTAGCGGGATTGCGCAATGAGCAGTTCTTC.

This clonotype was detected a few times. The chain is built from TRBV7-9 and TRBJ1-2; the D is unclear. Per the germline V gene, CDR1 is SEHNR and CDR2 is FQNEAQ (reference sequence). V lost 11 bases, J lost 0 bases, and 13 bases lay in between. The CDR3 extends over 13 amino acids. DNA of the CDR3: TGTGCCGGAGGCGGGCGATCTAACTATGGCTACACCTTC. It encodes CAGGGRSNYGYTF.

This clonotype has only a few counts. In DNA, the CDR3 is TGTGCCAGCAGTTGGTCGGCAACTAATGAAAAACTGTTTTTT. It yields the protein CASSWSATNEKLFF. The chain joins TRBV6-5 to TRBJ1-4; no firm D call. Trimming removed 4 bases from V and 0 bases from J, with 6 bases in between. This CDR3 is 14 amino acids long. Germline V gene lookup returns CDR1 MNHEY and CDR2 SVGAGI.